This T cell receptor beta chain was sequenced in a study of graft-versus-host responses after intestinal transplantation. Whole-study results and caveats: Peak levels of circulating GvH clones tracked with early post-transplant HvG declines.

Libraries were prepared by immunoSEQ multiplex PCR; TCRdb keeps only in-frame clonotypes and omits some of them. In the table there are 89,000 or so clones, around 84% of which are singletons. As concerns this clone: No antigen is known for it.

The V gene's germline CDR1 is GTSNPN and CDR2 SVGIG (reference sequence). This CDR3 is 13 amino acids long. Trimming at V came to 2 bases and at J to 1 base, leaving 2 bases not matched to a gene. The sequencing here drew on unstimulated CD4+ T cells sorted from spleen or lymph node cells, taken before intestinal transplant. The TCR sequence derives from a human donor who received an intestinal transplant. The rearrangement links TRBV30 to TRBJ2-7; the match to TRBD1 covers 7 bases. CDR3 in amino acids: CAWSMGQSYEQYF. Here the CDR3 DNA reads TGTGCCTGGAGTATGGGACAGTCCTACGAGCAGTACTTC.